This T cell receptor beta chain appears in the sequencing data of a study of blood T cell repertoires in COVID-19. Study information: Samples of COVID-19 (acute and convalescent) were obtained from the United States, Italy and Spain. PBMCs, B-cell-depleted T cells, or T cells were the source of the cDNA or gDNA that made up the material.

V was shortened by 1 base and J by 4 bases, with 20 bases between the two germline ends. The CDR3 extends over 16 amino acids. Germline assignment: CDR1 GTSNPN and CDR2 SVGIG (reference sequence). All enrollees were about 18 to 89 years old and from 20 to 30 US areas. Under the authors' procedure: Estimation of nucleated cell counts was performed using reference gene primer amplification. Data came from immunoSEQ multiplex PCR; TCRdb stores just in-frame clones and leaves some out. The DNA gave D and trimming, while V, J and clone size come from that table. The sample yields roughly 230,000 clones, roughly 91% seen once.

Sequencing was carried out using PBMCs or T cells enriched from blood (not recorded which). The chain carries TRBV30 and TRBJ2-7, with D perhaps TRBD1 (6 bases). This receptor was taken from a woman in her 30s with acute COVID-19. As DNA, the CDR3 is TGTGCCTGGAGTGATGCGCCCGGGACAAGGTTGTACGAGCAGTACTTC. Translation: CAWSDAPGTRLYEQYF. Using reference TRBV30 and TRBJ2-7 for the parts outside the CDR3, the full variable domain is SQTIHQWPATLVQPVGSPLSLECTVEGTSNPNLYWYRQAAGRGLQLLFYSVGIGQISSEVPQNLSASRPQDRQFILSSKKLLLSDSGFYLCAWSDAPGTRLYEQYFGPGTRLTVT.